Below, 12 T cell receptor beta chains from the same sample are listed, as sequenced in a study of T-cell memory formation after mild COVID-19. In TCRdb, the 5' RACE reads were re-called with MiXCR into one record per CDR3 protein. The sample yields approximately 45,000 distinct CDR3 sequences, 6% to 7% seen once. Sequenced input: PBMCs or a T cell subset sorted from them (not recorded which). Source of these receptors: an adult who had mild COVID-19 (a few samples of this study predate the infection). Cell type and time point are not known.

Only one count was recorded for this clonotype. The chain has TRBV19 and TRBJ2-7; D is possibly TRBD2 (5 bases). The V gene lost 5 bases and the J gene lost 5 bases, with 19 bases spanning the gap. The CDR3 contains 15 residues. Germline CDR1 is LNHDA and CDR2 is SQIVND (reference sequence). This CDR3 reads CASSPPGSTRDEQYF. As DNA, the CDR3 is TGTGCCAGTAGTCCCCCGGGATCGACGAGGGACGAGCAGTACTTC.

The chain joins TRBV24-1 to TRBJ1-2, with 7 positions matching TRBD1. The CDR3 extends over 14 amino acids. Per germline, CDR1 KGHDR and CDR2 SFDVKD. The junction had 2 bases not matched to a gene; V was cut back by 3 bases and J by 2 bases. In nucleotides, the CDR3 is TGTGCCACCAGTGATCCGACAGGGAACTATGGCTACACCTTC. It is translated as CATSDPTGNYGYTF.

There are many counts of this clonotype. The CDR3 here is CSARETGGIYGYTF. In nucleotides, the CDR3 is TGCAGTGCTAGAGAGACAGGGGGCATTTATGGCTACACCTTC. V and J are TRBV20-1 and TRBJ1-2; TRBD1 aligns across 10 bases. Trimming removed 0 bases from V and 5 bases from J; junction bases left unmatched: 3. The CDR3 covers 14 residues. Germline V gene lookup returns CDR1 DFQATT and CDR2 SNEGSKA (reference sequence).

Ten or more counts support this clonotype. The chain is built from TRBV18 and TRBJ1-2, with D possibly TRBD1 on 6 matching bases. Germline CDR1 reads KGHSH; CDR2 reads LQKENI. The CDR3 contains 13 residues. Trimming took off 6 bases at V and 6 bases at J, with 14 bases between the two ends. The CDR3 DNA is TGTGCCAGCTCTCCGACAGGAAGGGATGGCTACACCTTC. Its protein is CASSPTGRDGYTF.

This clonotype showed up many times. The chain carries TRBV20-1 and TRBJ1-4; the D is unclear. The ends were cut back, 5 bases at V and 3 bases at J, with 16 bases in the middle. CDR1 and CDR2 from the germline V gene are DFQATT and SNEGSKA (reference sequence). The CDR3 length is 15 residues. In DNA form, the CDR3 reads TGCAGTGCTCGAACCGGACCTGTTTCTAATGAAAAACTGTTTTTT. It encodes CSARTGPVSNEKLFF.

About this clonotype: A read error may account for a junction end that differs from germline. This chain uses TRBV7-2 with TRBJ1-2; 11 nucleotides line up with TRBD1. The CDR3 runs to 15 residues. CDR1 SGHTA and CDR2 FQGNSA come from the germline V gene. For the CDR3, the DNA is TGTGCCAGCAGCTTTGGGGGACAGGGGGTTTATGGCTACATCTTC. Protein product: CASSFGGQGVYGYIF.

Comments on this clonotype: A much larger clone sits a single nucleotide away, making a read error possible. This chain joins TRBV12-3 or TRBV12-4 and TRBJ2-3; TRBD2 matches 8 bases. J lost 0 bases, V lost 7 bases, and 9 bases had no gene match. This CDR3 comprises 16 residues. This chain's CDR3 is CASNPGLASSTDTQYF. The DNA for the CDR3 is TGTGCCAGCAATCCCGGACTAGCCTCAAGCACAGATACGCAGTATTTT.

This clonotype was picked up many times. The chain couples TRBV7-8 to TRBJ2-3, with TRBD1 matching over 7 bases. The CDR3 is 16 residues long. Trimming removed 2 bases from V and 1 base from J; junction bases left unmatched: 6. Looked up from germline, CDR1 is SGHVS and CDR2 is FQNEAQ. The CDR3 reads CASSLNRGLGTDTQYF. The CDR3 DNA sequence: TGTGCCAGCAGCTTAAACAGGGGTCTGGGCACAGATACGCAGTATTTT.

This clonotype came up many times. The genes are TRBV7-9 and TRBJ2-7; the D is unclear. The CDR3 has 13 amino acids. V was clipped by 3 bases and J by 3 bases, with 9 bases between them. Per germline, CDR1 SEHNR and CDR2 FQNEAQ (reference sequence). The CDR3 spells CASSLPPHYEQYF. Here the CDR3 DNA reads TGTGCCAGCAGCTTGCCGCCCCACTACGAGCAGTACTTC.

This clonotype has a count of ten or more. The genes are TRBV6-2 or TRBV6-3 and TRBJ2-5; 7 bases match TRBD2. With 6 bases clipped from V and 5 bases from J, the junction kept 15 bases outside the gene matches. The CDR3 covers 16 residues. Germline CDR1 is MNHEY and CDR2 is SVGEGT. For the CDR3, the DNA is TGTGCCAGCAGCCCCCTTGGCGGGAGAGGTGACGAGACCCAGTACTTC. This encodes CASSPLGGRGDETQYF.

This clonotype was counted at least ten times. This chain links TRBV7-2 with TRBJ2-2; D uncertain. The CDR3 consists of 16 residues. Trimming pared 0 bases from V and 4 bases from J, leaving 12 bases between. CDR1 and CDR2 from the germline V gene are SGHTA and FQGNSA. CDR3 residues: CASSLALAGGTGELFF. In DNA, the CDR3 is TGTGCCAGCAGCTTAGCGTTAGCCGGCGGCACCGGGGAGCTGTTTTTT.

The rearrangement joins TRBV30 to TRBJ1-5; D gene uncertain. V was trimmed by 0 bases and J by 3 bases, leaving 6 bases between them. In germline, CDR1 is GTSNPN, CDR2 SVGIG (reference sequence). The CDR3 contains 13 residues. CDR3 sequence (DNA): TGTGCCTGGAGTGTAAGTTCCAATCAGCCCCAGCATTTT. Residues: CAWSVSSNQPQHF.